This T cell receptor beta chain appears in the sequencing data of a study of cytomegalovirus exposure and HLA in healthy donors. General study results and limits: In a later analysis, TCR beta V- and J-gene trimming showed a link to a missense DCLRE1C variant. Sequencing artifact likely explains a cluster of highly shared sequence variants.

Primers included in the PCR were 60 Vbeta and 13 Jbeta primers. Original analysis: As a later analysis found, there were 70 million to 80 million unique TCR beta chains, of which around 10 million were shared. The protocol was immunoSEQ multiplex PCR, while the TCRdb copy is restricted to in-frame clones and leaves out a portion. The V and J calls and clone size come from that table; D and trimming were worked out from the DNA. The sample records about 150,000 clones, approximately 81% being singletons. This clone was seen a few times. The antigen is not known. The receptor's source is a boy aged 2 to 10 in good health and CMV-seronegative. Sequenced material: PBMCs.

The CDR3 DNA reads as TGCGCCAGCAGCCCCACCTTACAGGTGAACACTGAAGCTTTCTTT. Amino acids: CASSPTLQVNTEAFF. The J gene is TRBJ1-1, the V gene TRBV5-1; possible D gene TRBD1, 5 bases. V shed 4 bases and J shed 0 bases, with 13 bases lying between them. Germline V CDR1 and CDR2: SGHRS, YFSETQ. This CDR3 comprises 15 residues.